These 27 T cell receptor beta chains were all obtained from the same sample, sequenced in a study of blood T cell repertoires in COVID-19. Here immunoSEQ multiplex PCR was the method, and the copy in TCRdb shows in-frame clones only, minus some. The table lists 220,000 or so clones, about 79% of them singletons. The sequencing sample was made of PBMCs or T cells enriched from blood (not recorded which). The receptors here all came from a woman aged 55-69 years who had recovered from COVID-19.

The chain couples TRBV5-6 to TRBJ2-5; 8 bases agree with TRBD2. The CDR3 runs to 14 residues. V lost 3 bases to trimming and J lost 2 bases; unmatched junction nucleotides: 3. The germline gives CDR1 SGHDT, CDR2 YYEEEE. The CDR3 coding sequence is TGTGCCAGCAGCTCAGTAGCGGGGCAAGAGACCCAGTACTTC. Its protein product is CASSSVAGQETQYF.

V usage is TRBV6-2 or TRBV6-3 and J usage is TRBJ2-7; 7 positions agree with TRBD1. Losses at the gene ends were 0 bases for V and 3 bases for J; bases not matched to a gene: 8. From germline, CDR1 is MNHEY and CDR2 SVGEGT. CDR3 size: 16 residues. CDR3 amino acids: CASSYSFEGGLYEQYF. The CDR3 DNA is TGTGCCAGCAGTTACTCCTTTGAAGGGGGCCTCTACGAGCAGTACTTC.

V and J are TRBV7-9 and TRBJ2-2; 10 nucleotides line up with TRBD2. Germline loops: CDR1 SEHNR, CDR2 FQNEAQ (reference sequence). The CDR3 runs to 15 residues. The ends lost 5 bases at V and 6 bases at J; junction bases unmatched: 6. CDR3 protein: CASSQLSGRAGELFF. CDR3 bases: TGTGCCAGCAGCCAGTTGAGCGGGAGGGCCGGGGAGCTGTTTTTT.

This chain uses TRBV5-4 with TRBJ2-3, with 8 nucleotides matching TRBD2. CDR1 is SGHNT, CDR2 YYREEE, per germline (reference sequence). The CDR3 contains 14 residues. With V trimmed by 6 bases and J by 5 bases, 8 bases remained unmatched. This CDR3 is CASKAGGGGDTQYF. For the CDR3, the DNA is TGTGCCAGCAAGGCGGGGGGTGGAGGAGATACGCAGTATTTT.

The chain has TRBV6-4 and TRBJ1-4; 7 nucleotides agree with TRBD1. Germline-derived CDR1 and CDR2 are MRHNA and SNTAGT. The CDR3 sequence is 16 residues long. Losses at the gene ends were 7 bases for V and 0 bases for J; bases not matched to a gene: 8. CDR3 region: CASMGTEDATNEKLFF. As DNA, the CDR3 is TGTGCCAGCATGGGGACAGAGGATGCAACTAATGAAAAACTGTTTTTT.

At least ten counts were recorded for this clone. Written as DNA, the CDR3 is TGTGCCAGCAGCTTATCGTCCGGGTACGGCTACACCTTC. Translated: CASSLSSGYGYTF. This chain links TRBV7-8 with TRBJ1-2; D is uncertain. The germline gives CDR1 SGHVS, CDR2 FQNEAQ. The CDR3 has 13 amino acids. Trimming removed 2 bases from V and 8 bases from J, with 12 bases in between.

For this clone: The junction shows a germline mismatch at one end, possibly a read error. The chain links TRBV12-3 or TRBV12-4 to TRBJ1-1; D remains unclear. This CDR3 is built from 13 residues. The CDR3 region is CASSLTGNTKAFF. CDR3 bases: TGTGCCAGCAGCTTGACGGGGAACACTAAAGCTTTCTTT.

This chain links TRBV21-1 with TRBJ2-3; the D call TRBD2 from the table was never checked on the DNA. TRBV21-1 is flagged as a pseudogene. The CDR3 consists of 12 residues. CDR3 bases: TGTGCCAGCAGCAGGAGAGGAGATACGCAGTATTTT. It codes for CASSRRGDTQYF.

In this sample, this clone turned up a few times. The chain is built from TRBV4-1 and TRBJ2-7; no clear D. The V end lost 0 bases, the J end lost 4 bases, and 16 bases lay between the germline ends. The CDR3 covers 16 residues. Germline lookup yields CDR1 MGHRA and CDR2 YSYEKL. DNA for the CDR3: TGCGCCAGCAGCCAAGATCAAGCATTTTTGGAGTACGAGCAGTACTTC. Its protein is CASSQDQAFLEYEQYF.

This clone was found once. V is TRBV5-4 and J is TRBJ2-5; TRBD2 is a possible D gene (7 bases). Germline assignment: CDR1 SGHNT and CDR2 YYREEE (reference sequence). Trimming removed 3 bases from V and 0 bases from J, with 12 bases in between. The CDR3 contains 15 residues. The CDR3 protein is CASSSGGGDQETQYF. CDR3 bases: TGTGCCAGCAGCTCGGGGGGCGGGGACCAAGAGACCCAGTACTTC. The full variable domain, rest sourced from reference TRBV5-4 and TRBJ2-5, is ETGVTQSPTHLIKTRGQQVTLRCSSQSGHNTVSWYQQALGQGPQFIFQYYREEENGRGNFPPRFSGLQFPNYSSELNVNALELDDSALYLCASSSGGGDQETQYFGPGTRLLVL.

This clone was seen just once. The chain is built from TRBV29-1 and TRBJ1-2; D not resolved. Germline V gene lookup returns CDR1 SQVTM and CDR2 ANQGSEA. The CDR3 length is 11 residues. V was cut by 7 bases and J by 7 bases, with 13 bases left in between. The CDR3 is CSDREGTGYTF. The CDR3 DNA reads as TGCAGCGATAGGGAGGGTACTGGCTACACCTTC.

J is TRBJ2-4 and V is TRBV5-1, with 8 bases aligning to TRBD1. Germline CDR1 and CDR2: SGHRS and YFSETQ. With 4 bases clipped from V and 1 base from J, the junction kept 10 bases outside the gene matches. The CDR3 has 17 residues. Here the CDR3 reads CASSSDRGSFAKNIQYF. Written as DNA, the CDR3 is TGCGCCAGCAGCAGCGACAGGGGATCCTTCGCCAAAAACATTCAGTACTTC.

The V call is TRBV2, the J call TRBJ1-4; D is undetermined. Germline CDR1 reads SNHLY; CDR2 reads FYNNEI. CDR3 size: 13 residues. V gave up 6 bases and J gave up 4 bases, with 9 bases separating them. The CDR3: CASRPPSNEKLFF. Here the CDR3 DNA reads TGTGCCAGCAGGCCGCCCAGTAATGAAAAACTGTTTTTT.

The genes are TRBV6-5 and TRBJ2-1; 12 bases are a match to TRBD2. In germline, CDR1 is MNHEY, CDR2 SVGAGI. V shed 8 bases and J 5 bases; nucleotides not matched to a gene: 7. This CDR3 contains 15 residues. Here the CDR3 DNA reads TGTGCCAGCGGAACTCTAGCGGGGGGGAACAATGAGCAGTTCTTC. It encodes CASGTLAGGNNEQFF.

The chain recombines TRBV5-1 with TRBJ2-2; D unclear. This CDR3 spans 12 amino acids. V lost 4 bases, J lost 7 bases, and 8 bases lay in between. Germline-derived CDR1 and CDR2 are SGHRS and YFSETQ. The CDR3 DNA is TGCGCCAGCAGCCAAACCAGCGGGGAGCTGTTTTTT. Translating gives CASSQTSGELFF.

The V and J genes are TRBV5-1 and TRBJ2-7; 9 bases fit TRBD2. V gave up 4 bases and J gave up 5 bases; unmatched junction bases: 13. Per germline, CDR1 SGHRS and CDR2 YFSETQ. The CDR3 is made up of 16 amino acids. In DNA, the CDR3 is TGCGCCAGCAGCCGCCTTGGGCGGGAGGGCCAAGACGAGCAGTACTTC. Translated, it gives CASSRLGREGQDEQYF.

V is TRBV5-1 and J is TRBJ2-1; 9 positions match TRBD2. Germline V gene sequence: CDR1 SGHRS, CDR2 YFSETQ. The CDR3 length is 16 residues. V dropped 0 bases and J dropped 8; count of bases not matched to a gene: 9. CDR3: CASSLAGVAGVDEQFF. In nucleotides, the CDR3 is TGCGCCAGCAGCTTGGCGGGGGTAGCGGGAGTCGATGAGCAGTTCTTC.

V and J are TRBV7-2 and TRBJ2-4, with 9 bases lining up with TRBD2. The CDR3 covers 18 residues. The V gene end was trimmed by 5 bases and the J gene end by 0 bases; junction bases not matched to a gene: 11. Germline V CDR1 and CDR2: SGHTA, FQGNSA. The CDR3 DNA follows: TGTGCCAGCAGCGCTTACCTGACTAGCGGACAAGCCAAAAACATTCAGTACTTC. Its translation is CASSAYLTSGQAKNIQYF. Filled out from reference TRBV7-2 and TRBJ2-4, the complete variable domain reads GAGVSQSPSNKVTEKGKDVELRCDPISGHTALYWYRQSLGQGLEFLIYFQGNSAPDKSGLPSDRFSAERTGGSVSTLTIQRTQQEDSAVYLCASSAYLTSGQAKNIQYFGAGTRLSVL.

The chain carries TRBV27 and TRBJ2-7, with 8 nucleotides matching TRBD1. Germline CDR1 and CDR2: MNHEY and SMNVEV (reference sequence). This CDR3 contains 14 residues. The J segment lost 4 bases and the V segment lost 3 bases, leaving 5 bases of the junction unmatched. This chain's CDR3 is CASSLGQGAYEQYF. The CDR3, as DNA: TGTGCCAGCAGTTTGGGGCAGGGGGCGTACGAGCAGTACTTC.

The gene calls are TRBV28 and TRBJ1-2; TRBD1 agrees at 8 bases. The CDR3 sequence is 15 residues long. The J segment lost 3 bases and the V segment lost 5 bases, leaving 8 bases of the junction unmatched. Germline CDR1 and CDR2: MDHEN and SYDVKM. CDR3 nucleotides: TGTGCCAGCAGTGCTCAACAGGGGGAGTACTATGGCTACACCTTC. This encodes CASSAQQGEYYGYTF.

The chain couples TRBV6-6 to TRBJ1-6; no clear D gene. From germline, CDR1 is MNHNY and CDR2 SVGAGI (reference sequence). The CDR3 is 19 amino acids. V was clipped by 5 bases and J by 0 bases, with 20 bases between them. CDR3 loop: CASSHTRGKRHSYNSPLHF. The DNA of the CDR3 is TGTGCCAGCAGTCACACCCGGGGAAAGAGGCACTCCTATAATTCACCCCTCCACTTT.

This sequence joins TRBV5-8 and TRBJ2-7; TRBD1 aligns across 9 bases. CDR1 is SGHTS and CDR2 is YDEGEE in the germline V gene. V lost 5 bases to trimming and J lost 5 bases; unmatched junction nucleotides: 8. The CDR3 is 14 amino acids. The CDR3 coding sequence is TGTGCCAGCAGGGGCAGGGGACAGGGAAACGAGCAGTACTTC. It encodes CASRGRGQGNEQYF.

The chain joins TRBV11-2 to TRBJ1-1, with 7 bases lining up with TRBD1. The CDR3 extends over 15 amino acids. Germline CDR1 SGHAT, CDR2 FQNNGV. Germline trimming cut 1 base from V and 2 bases from J; bases unmatched to any gene: 4. CDR3 bases: TGTGCCAGCAGCTTAGTTGGGGACAGCAACACTGAAGCTTTCTTT. Protein: CASSLVGDSNTEAFF.

This clone was observed a single time. This chain joins TRBV5-4 and TRBJ2-7; 12 bases fit TRBD1. Germline V gene sequence: CDR1 SGHNT, CDR2 YYREEE (reference sequence). The ends lost 2 bases at V and 6 bases at J; junction bases unmatched: 6. This CDR3 is built from 15 residues. CDR3 sequence reads: CASSFRDRGLGEQYF. The CDR3 DNA sequence: TGTGCCAGCAGCTTCCGGGACAGGGGGCTAGGCGAGCAGTACTTC.

This clone was seen just once. The rearrangement joins TRBV6-5 to TRBJ1-1, with D uncertain. The CDR3 sequence is 14 residues long. Germline V gene sequence: CDR1 MNHEY, CDR2 SVGAGI. V lost 6 bases, J lost 4 bases, and 15 bases lay in between. CDR3 coding DNA: TGTGCCAGCAGAAACGCGCGGGATGGCACTGAAGCTTTCTTT. Translation gives CASRNARDGTEAFF.

The chain carries TRBV9 and TRBJ2-3; the match to TRBD1 covers 8 bases. J gave up 0 bases and V 0 bases, and 9 bases lay outside the gene matches. Germline V CDR1 and CDR2: SGDLS, YYNGEE. CDR3 length equals 18 residues. CDR3: CASSVVGRGPYSTDTQYF. Here the CDR3 DNA reads TGTGCCAGCAGCGTAGTGGGCAGGGGGCCTTATAGCACAGATACGCAGTATTTT.

The chain has TRBV19 and TRBJ2-1, with D possibly matching TRBD2 (5 bases). CDR1 and CDR2 from the germline V gene are LNHDA and SQIVND (reference sequence). Trimming took 5 bases from V and 0 from J, leaving 11 bases between them. CDR3 length: 15 residues. The CDR3 region is CASSLRESSYNEQFF. The CDR3 DNA sequence: TGTGCCAGTAGTCTGAGGGAGAGCTCCTACAATGAGCAGTTCTTC.